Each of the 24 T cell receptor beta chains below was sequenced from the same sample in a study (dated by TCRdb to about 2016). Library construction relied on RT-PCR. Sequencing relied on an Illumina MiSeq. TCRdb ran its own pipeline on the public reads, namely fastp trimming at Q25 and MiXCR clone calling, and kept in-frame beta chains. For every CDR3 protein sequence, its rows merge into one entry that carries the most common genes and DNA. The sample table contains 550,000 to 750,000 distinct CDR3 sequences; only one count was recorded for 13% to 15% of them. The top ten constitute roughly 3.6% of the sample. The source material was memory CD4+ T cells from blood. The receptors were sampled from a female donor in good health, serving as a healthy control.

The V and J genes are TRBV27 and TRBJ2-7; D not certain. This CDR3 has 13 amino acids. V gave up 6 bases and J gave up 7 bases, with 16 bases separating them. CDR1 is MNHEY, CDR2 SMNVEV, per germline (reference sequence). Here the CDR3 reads CASSDIRLGEQYF. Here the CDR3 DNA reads TGTGCCAGCAGCGACATCCGCCTGGGGGAGCAGTACTTC.

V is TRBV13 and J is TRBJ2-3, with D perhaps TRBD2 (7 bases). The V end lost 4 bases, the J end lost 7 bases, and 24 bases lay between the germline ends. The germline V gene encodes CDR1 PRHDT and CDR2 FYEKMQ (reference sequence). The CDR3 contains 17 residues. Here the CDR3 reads CASSSEGGGPGWNTQYF. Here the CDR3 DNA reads TGTGCCAGCAGCTCGGAGGGGGGGGGTCCAGGGTGGAATACGCAGTATTTT.

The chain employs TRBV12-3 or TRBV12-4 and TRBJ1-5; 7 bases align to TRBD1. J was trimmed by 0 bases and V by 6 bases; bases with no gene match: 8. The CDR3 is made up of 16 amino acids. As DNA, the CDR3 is TGTGCCAGCAGCCAAGGGACAGTTTATAGCAATCAGCCCCAGCATTTT. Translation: CASSQGTVYSNQPQHF.

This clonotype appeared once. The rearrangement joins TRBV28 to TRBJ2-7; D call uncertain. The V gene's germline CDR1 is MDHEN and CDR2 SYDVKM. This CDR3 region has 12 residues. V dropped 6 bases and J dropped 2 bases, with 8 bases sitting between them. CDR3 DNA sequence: TGTGCCAGCAGCAGACATACCTACGAGCAGTACTTC. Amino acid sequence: CASSRHTYEQYF.

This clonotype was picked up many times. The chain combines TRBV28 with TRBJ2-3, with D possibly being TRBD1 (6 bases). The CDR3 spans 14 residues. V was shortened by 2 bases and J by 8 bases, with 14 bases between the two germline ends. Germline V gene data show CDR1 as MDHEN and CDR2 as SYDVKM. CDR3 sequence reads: CASSLPQGPRTQYF. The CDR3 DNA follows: TGTGCCAGCAGTTTACCACAGGGCCCCCGTACGCAGTATTTT.

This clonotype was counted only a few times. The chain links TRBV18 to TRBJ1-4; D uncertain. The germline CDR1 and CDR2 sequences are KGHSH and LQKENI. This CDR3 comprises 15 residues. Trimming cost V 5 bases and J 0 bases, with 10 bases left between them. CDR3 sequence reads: CASSAQGTTNEKLFF. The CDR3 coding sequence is TGTGCCAGCTCAGCCCAAGGGACAACTAATGAAAAACTGTTTTTT.

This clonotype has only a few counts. CDR3: CASSLDRFPDTQYF. The CDR3 nucleotides are TGCGCCAGCAGCTTGGACAGGTTTCCAGATACGCAGTATTTT. The chain links TRBV5-1 to TRBJ2-3; maybe TRBD1 (5 bases). The V end lost 0 bases, the J end lost 4 bases, and 9 bases lay between the germline ends. Per the germline V gene, CDR1 is SGHRS and CDR2 is YFSETQ. The CDR3 is 14 amino acids.

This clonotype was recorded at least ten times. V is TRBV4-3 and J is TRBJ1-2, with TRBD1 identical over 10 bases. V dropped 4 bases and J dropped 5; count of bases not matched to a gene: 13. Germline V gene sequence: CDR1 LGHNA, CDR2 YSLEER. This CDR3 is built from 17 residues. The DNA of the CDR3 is TGCGCCAGCAGCCCGGATTTGCTTCGGACAGGGGGATATGGCTACACCTTC. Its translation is CASSPDLLRTGGYGYTF.

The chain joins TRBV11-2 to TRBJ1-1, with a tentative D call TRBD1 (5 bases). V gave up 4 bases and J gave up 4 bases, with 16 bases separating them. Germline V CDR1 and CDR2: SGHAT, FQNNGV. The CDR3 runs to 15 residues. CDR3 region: CASSSSLGVGTEAFF. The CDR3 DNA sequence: TGTGCCAGCAGCTCTTCCCTGGGGGTAGGCACTGAAGCTTTCTTT.

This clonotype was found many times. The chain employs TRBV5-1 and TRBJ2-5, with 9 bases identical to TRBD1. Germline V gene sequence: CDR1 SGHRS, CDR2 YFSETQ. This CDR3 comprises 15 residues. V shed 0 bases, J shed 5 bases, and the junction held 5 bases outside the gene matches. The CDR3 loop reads CASSLAGQGMETQYF. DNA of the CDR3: TGCGCCAGCAGCTTGGCGGGACAGGGAATGGAGACCCAGTACTTC.

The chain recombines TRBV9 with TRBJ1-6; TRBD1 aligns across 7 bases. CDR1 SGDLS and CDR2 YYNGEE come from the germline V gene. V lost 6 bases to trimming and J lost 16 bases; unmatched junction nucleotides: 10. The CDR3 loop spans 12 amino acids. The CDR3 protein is CASNRDSPILHF. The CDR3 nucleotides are TGTGCCAGCAACCGGGACAGCCCCATTCTCCACTTT.

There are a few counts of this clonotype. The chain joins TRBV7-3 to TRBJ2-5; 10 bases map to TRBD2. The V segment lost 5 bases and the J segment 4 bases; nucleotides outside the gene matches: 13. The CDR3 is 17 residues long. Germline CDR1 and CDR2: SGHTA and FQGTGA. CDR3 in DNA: TGTGCCAGCAGCCAGGGTTCTAGCGGGAGTCCATTAGAGACCCAGTACTTC. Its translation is CASSQGSSGSPLETQYF.

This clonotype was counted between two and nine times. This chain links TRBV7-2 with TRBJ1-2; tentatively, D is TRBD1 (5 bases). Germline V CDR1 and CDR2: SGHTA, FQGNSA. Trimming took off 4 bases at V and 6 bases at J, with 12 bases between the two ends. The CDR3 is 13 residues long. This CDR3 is CASSSYTTDGYTF. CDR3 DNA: TGTGCCAGCAGCTCGTATACGACAGATGGCTACACCTTC.

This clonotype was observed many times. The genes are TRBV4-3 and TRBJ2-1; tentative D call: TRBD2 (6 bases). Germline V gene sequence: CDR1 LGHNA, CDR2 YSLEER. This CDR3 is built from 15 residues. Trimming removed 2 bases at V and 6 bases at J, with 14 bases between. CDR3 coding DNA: TGCGCCAGCAGCCAATTATCCGCGGGAAGCAATGAGCAGTTCTTC. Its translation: CASSQLSAGSNEQFF.

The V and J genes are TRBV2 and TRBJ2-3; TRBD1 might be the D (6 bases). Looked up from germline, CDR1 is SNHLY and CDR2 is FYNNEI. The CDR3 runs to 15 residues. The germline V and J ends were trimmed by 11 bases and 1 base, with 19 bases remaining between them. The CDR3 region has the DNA TGTGCCTCACAGGGACCCTCGACCCGCACAGATACGCAGTATTTT. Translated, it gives CASQGPSTRTDTQYF.

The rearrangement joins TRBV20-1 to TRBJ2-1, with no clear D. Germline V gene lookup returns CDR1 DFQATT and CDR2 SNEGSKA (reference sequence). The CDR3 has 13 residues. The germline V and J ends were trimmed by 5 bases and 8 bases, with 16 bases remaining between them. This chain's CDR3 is CSALGYRYDEQFF. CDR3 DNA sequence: TGCAGTGCTCTGGGCTACCGATACGATGAGCAGTTCTTC.

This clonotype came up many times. As DNA, the CDR3 is TGCAGCGTTAGGGGAGCCCGAGGCACAGATACGCAGTATTTT. It codes for CSVRGARGTDTQYF. The genes are TRBV29-1 and TRBJ2-3, with D perhaps matching TRBD1 or TRBD2 (5 bases each). The CDR3 is 14 residues long. In germline, CDR1 is SQVTM, CDR2 ANQGSEA. Deletions cut 5 bases from V and 1 base from J, with 13 bases between.

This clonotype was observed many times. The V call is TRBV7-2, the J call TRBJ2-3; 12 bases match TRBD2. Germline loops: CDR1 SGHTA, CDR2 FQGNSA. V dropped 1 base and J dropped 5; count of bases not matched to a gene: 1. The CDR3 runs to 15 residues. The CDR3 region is CASSLVGLAGDTQYF. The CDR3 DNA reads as TGTGCCAGCAGCTTAGTGGGACTAGCGGGAGATACGCAGTATTTT.

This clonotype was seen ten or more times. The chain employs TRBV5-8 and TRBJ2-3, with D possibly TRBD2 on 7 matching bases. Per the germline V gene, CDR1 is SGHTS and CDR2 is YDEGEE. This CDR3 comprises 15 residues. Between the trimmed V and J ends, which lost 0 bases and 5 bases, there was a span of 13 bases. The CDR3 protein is CASSLGPGGQDTQYF. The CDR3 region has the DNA TGTGCCAGCAGCTTGGGGCCGGGGGGCCAAGATACGCAGTATTTT.

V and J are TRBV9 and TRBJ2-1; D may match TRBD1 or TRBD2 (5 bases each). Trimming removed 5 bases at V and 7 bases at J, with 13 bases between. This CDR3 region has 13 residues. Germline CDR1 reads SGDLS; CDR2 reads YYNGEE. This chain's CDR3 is CASRDRGSNEQFF. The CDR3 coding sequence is TGTGCCAGCAGAGACCGGGGCTCAAATGAGCAGTTCTTC.

The CDR3: CSASGPQGAIYNSPLHF. The CDR3 region has the DNA TGCAGTGCTAGCGGTCCACAGGGGGCGATCTATAATTCACCCCTCCACTTT. The chain recombines TRBV20-1 with TRBJ1-6; 9 bases agree with TRBD1. The trim removed 3 bases at V and 3 bases at J, leaving 9 bases unmatched. Germline V gene data show CDR1 as DFQATT and CDR2 as SNEGSKA (reference sequence). The CDR3 totals 17 residues.

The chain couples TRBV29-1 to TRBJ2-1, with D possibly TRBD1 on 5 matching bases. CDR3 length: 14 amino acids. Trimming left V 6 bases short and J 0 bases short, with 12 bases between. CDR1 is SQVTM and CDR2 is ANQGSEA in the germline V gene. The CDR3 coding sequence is TGCAGCGTATGTCAGGGCTACTCCTACAATGAGCAGTTCTTC. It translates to CSVCQGYSYNEQFF.

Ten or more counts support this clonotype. The chain's CDR3 is CSAPGTGHTGELFF. Written as DNA, the CDR3 is TGCAGTGCTCCCGGGACAGGACACACCGGGGAGCTGTTTTTT. The gene calls are TRBV20-1 and TRBJ2-2; 8 nucleotides match TRBD1. The trim removed 5 bases at V and 3 bases at J, leaving 5 bases unmatched. Germline V gene lookup returns CDR1 DFQATT and CDR2 SNEGSKA (reference sequence). This CDR3 spans 14 amino acids.

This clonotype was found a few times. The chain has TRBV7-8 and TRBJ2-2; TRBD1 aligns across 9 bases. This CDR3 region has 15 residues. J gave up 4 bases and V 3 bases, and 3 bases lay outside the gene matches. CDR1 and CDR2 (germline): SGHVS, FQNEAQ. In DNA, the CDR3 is TGTGCCAGCAGCTTCGGGACAGGGCGCACCGGGGAGCTGTTTTTT. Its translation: CASSFGTGRTGELFF.